In this sample, the clone carrying this T cell receptor (beta chain) turned up once. Authors' processing steps: Nucleated cell counts were estimated from reference gene primer amplification. The table came from immunoSEQ multiplex PCR; TCRdb's copy has only in-frame clones and leaves some out. V and J calls plus clone size are reproduced from that table; the DNA served to infer D and trimming. The sample lists approximately 74,000 clones, about 86% occurring once. The record originates from a study of blood T cell repertoires in COVID-19. Germline CDR1 and CDR2: SNHLY and FYNNEI. The CDR3 totals 15 residues. Trimming removed 1 base from V and 1 base from J, with 10 bases in between.

The clonotype comes from an elderly woman with active or convalescent COVID-19. Specimen: peripheral blood. The chain has TRBV2 and TRBJ1-1; D is possibly TRBD1 (6 bases). The CDR3: CASSEGGDTNTEAFF. The DNA for the CDR3 is TGTGCCAGCAGTGAAGGAGGGGACACGAACACTGAAGCTTTCTTT.